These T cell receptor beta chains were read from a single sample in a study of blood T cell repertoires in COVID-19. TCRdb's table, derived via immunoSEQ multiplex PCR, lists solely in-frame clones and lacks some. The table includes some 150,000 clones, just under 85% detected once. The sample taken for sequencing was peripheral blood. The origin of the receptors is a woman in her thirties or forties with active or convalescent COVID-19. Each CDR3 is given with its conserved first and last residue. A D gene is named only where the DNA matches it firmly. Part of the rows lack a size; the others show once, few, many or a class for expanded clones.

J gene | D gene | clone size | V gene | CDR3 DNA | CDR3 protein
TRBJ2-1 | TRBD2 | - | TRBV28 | TGTGCCAGCAGTTTACGCCGGACTAGCGGAGTCGTGAATGAGCAGTTCTTC | CASSLRRTSGVVNEQFF
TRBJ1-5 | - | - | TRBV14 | TGTGCCAGCAGCCAAGATCCCGGGGTGGCCAATCAGCCCCAGCATTTT | CASSQDPGVANQPQHF
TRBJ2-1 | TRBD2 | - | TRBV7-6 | TGTGCCAGCAGCTTAGTAGCGGGAGCGTACAATGAGCAGTTCTTC | CASSLVAGAYNEQFF
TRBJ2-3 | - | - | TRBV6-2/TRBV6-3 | TGTGCCAGCAGTTACAACCCTAGGACGGGAGCAGATACGCAGTATTTT | CASSYNPRTGADTQYF
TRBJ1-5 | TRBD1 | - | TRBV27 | TGTGCCAGCAGTCCCCAGACAGGGGCGGTGCAGCCCCAGCATTTT | CASSPQTGAVQPQHF
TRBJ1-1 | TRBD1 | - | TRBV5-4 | TGTGCCAGCAGCTTCGAGAGACAGGGTGGCCCTGAAGCTTTCTTT | CASSFERQGGPEAFF
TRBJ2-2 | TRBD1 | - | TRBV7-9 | TGTGCCAGCAGCCAAGGACAGGTGACCGGGGAGCTGTTTTTT | CASSQGQVTGELFF
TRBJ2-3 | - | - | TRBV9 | TGTGCCAGCACCACCGGGTCTGGCACAGATACGCAGTATTTT | CASTTGSGTDTQYF
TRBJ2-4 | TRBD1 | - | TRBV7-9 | TGTGCCAGCAGCTTAGCGAGGTCAGGGGGAAGGAGTGGCAAAAACATTCAGTACTTC | CASSLARSGGRSGKNIQYF
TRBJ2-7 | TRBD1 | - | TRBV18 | TGTGCCAGCTCACCACTGCCGAAAACCGGGACAGGTTCCTCCTACGAGCAGTACTTC | CASSPLPKTGTGSSYEQYF
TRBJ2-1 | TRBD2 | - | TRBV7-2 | TGTGCCAGCAGCTTAGGTCCCGCGGGAGGGGACAATGAGCAGTTCTTC | CASSLGPAGGDNEQFF
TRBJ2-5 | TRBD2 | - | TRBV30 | TGTGCCCGGGGGGTAGCGCTTACGTCTAAGACCCAGTACTTC | CARGVALTSKTQYF
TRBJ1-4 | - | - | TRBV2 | TGTGCCAGCCAGAGTGGAAGGGGCAATGAAAAACTGTTTTTT | CASQSGRGNEKLFF
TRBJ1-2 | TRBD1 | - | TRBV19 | TGTGCCAGTAGCCCAACAGGGGGGACAGGGGCTTGGGGCTACACCTTC | CASSPTGGTGAWGYTF
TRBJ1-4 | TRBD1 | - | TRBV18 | TGTGCCAGCTCACGAAATGGCCCGGGACAGGGCGGACGGCTCGAAAAACTGTTTTTT | CASSRNGPGQGGRLEKLFF
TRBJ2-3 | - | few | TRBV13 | TGTGCCAGTACAGGACCCACAGCCCCAGATACGCAGTATTTT | CASTGPTAPDTQYF
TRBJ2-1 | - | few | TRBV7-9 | TGTGCCAGCAGCTTAGCGGACTGGGCCGGTGAGCAGTTCTTC | CASSLADWAGEQFF
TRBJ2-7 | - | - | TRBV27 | TGTGCCAGCCTCTCGGGTTCTCCGGGGGAGCAGTACTTC | CASLSGSPGEQYF
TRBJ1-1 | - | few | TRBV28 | TGTGCCAGCAGCCTCCTCGGGGGGCGGGCTTTCTTT | CASSLLGGRAFF
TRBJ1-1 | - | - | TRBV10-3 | TGTGCCATCAGTGAGTGGAGACTTATGAACACTGAAGCTTTCTTT | CAISEWRLMNTEAFF
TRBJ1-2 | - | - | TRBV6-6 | TGTGCCAGCAGTTATTCGGCACTATCTAACTATGGCTACACCTTC | CASSYSALSNYGYTF
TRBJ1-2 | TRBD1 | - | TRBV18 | TGTGCCAGCTCACCCCGGGACAGGGACTATTCTTCTTATGGCTACACCTTC | CASSPRDRDYSSYGYTF
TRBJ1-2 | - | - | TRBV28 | TGTGCCAGCAAATTGCCGGGGGTACGGAGAAACTATGGCTACACCTTC | CASKLPGVRRNYGYTF
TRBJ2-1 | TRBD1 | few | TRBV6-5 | TGTGCCGCCTCCGGGACAGGGGGTCACAATGAGCAGTTCTTC | CAASGTGGHNEQFF
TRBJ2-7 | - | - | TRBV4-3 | TGCGCCAGCAGCCAAGTCCAGGGTGGGTACGAGCAGTACTTC | CASSQVQGGYEQYF
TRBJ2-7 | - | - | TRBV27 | TGTGCCAGCAGTTTATCGGTTCAGGGGAGCGAGCAGTACTTC | CASSLSVQGSEQYF